This T cell receptor (beta chain) was profiled in a study of blood T cell repertoires in COVID-19. The assay was immunoSEQ multiplex PCR, and TCRdb's table has in-frame clones only and misses some. This table holds approximately 250,000 clones, around 81% found once. CDR1 is SEHNR, CDR2 FQNEAQ, per germline (reference sequence). This CDR3 contains 14 residues. V trimming: 10 bases; J trimming: 6 bases; junction bases outside the gene matches: 10. This sequence joins TRBV7-9 and TRBJ1-2, with 11 positions matching TRBD1. Sample: peripheral blood. The sequence derives from a woman in her sixties with active or convalescent COVID-19. The CDR3 is CAIYGTGGFDGYTF. The CDR3 nucleotides are TGTGCCATCTACGGGACAGGGGGTTTCGATGGCTACACCTTC.